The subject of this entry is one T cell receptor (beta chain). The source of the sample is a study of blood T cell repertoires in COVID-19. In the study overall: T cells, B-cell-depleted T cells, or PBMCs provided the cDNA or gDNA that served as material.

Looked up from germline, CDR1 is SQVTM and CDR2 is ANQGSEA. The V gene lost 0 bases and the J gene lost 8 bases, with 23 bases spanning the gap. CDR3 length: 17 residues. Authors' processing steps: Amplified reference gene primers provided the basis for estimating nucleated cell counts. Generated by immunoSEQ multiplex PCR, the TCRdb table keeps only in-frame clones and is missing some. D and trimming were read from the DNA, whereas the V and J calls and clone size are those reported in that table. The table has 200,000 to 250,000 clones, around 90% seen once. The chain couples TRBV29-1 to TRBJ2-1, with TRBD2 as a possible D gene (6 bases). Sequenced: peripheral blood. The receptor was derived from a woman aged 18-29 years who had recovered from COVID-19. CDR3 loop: CSVEDLGVKLAPDEQFF. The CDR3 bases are TGCAGCGTTGAAGATCTTGGTGTTAAACTAGCTCCGGATGAGCAGTTCTTC.